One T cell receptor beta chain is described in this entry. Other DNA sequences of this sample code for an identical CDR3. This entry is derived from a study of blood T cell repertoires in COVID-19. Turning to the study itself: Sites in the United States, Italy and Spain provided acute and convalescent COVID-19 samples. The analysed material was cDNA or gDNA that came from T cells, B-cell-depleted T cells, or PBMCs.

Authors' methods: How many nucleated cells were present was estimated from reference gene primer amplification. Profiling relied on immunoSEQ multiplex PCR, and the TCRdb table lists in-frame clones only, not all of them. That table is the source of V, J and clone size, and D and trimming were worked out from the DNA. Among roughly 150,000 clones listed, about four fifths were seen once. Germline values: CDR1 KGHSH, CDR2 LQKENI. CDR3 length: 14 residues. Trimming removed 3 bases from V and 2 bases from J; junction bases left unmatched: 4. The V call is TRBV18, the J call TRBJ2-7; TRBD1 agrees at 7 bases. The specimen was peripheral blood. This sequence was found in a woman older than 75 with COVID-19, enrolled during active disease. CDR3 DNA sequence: TGTGCCAGCTCACCGGCAGGGGGTACCTACGAGCAGTACTTC. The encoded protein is CASSPAGGTYEQYF.